This passage covers 25 T cell receptor beta chains from one sample sequenced in a study of CD8+ T cells in alopecia areata (dated by TCRdb to 2017 to 2018). The library came from the immunoSEQ multiplex PCR assay. RNA was extracted from all samples and reverse transcribed into cDNA as template for TCR sequencing. Sourced from immuneACCESS, this table was stored by TCRdb with only in-frame sequences that have V and J called. A share of the clones is absent; for the studies checked, an unresolved V gene accounts for under half, and the remainder has no known explanation. The sample includes 95,000 to 120,000 clones, with 50% to 70% observed a single time. Jointly, the top ten make up 20% to 25% of the sample. Sequenced sample: NKG2D-low CD8+ T cells sorted from blood. The cell subset or site label, read with the paper, signifies: sorted CD8+ NKG2D-low blood T cells. These receptors all stem from a human donor with alopecia areata.

This clone was seen a few times. The chain joins TRBV29-1 to TRBJ2-7, with 7 bases fitting TRBD2. This CDR3 spans 11 amino acids. Germline values: CDR1 SQVTM, CDR2 ANQGSEA. J was trimmed by 4 bases and V by 6 bases; bases with no gene match: 3. The CDR3 DNA reads as TGCAGCGTGGGGGGAGGGTACGAGCAGTACTTC. Protein sequence: CSVGGGYEQYF.

The chain employs TRBV29-1 and TRBJ1-1, with D uncertain. Per the germline V gene, CDR1 is SQVTM and CDR2 is ANQGSEA. CDR3 length equals 12 residues. Trimming took 7 bases from V and 0 from J, leaving 9 bases between them. CDR3 bases: TGCAGCGGGAATAGGATGAACACTGAAGCTTTCTTT. This sequence encodes CSGNRMNTEAFF.

The chain links TRBV7-9 to TRBJ1-5; possibly TRBD1 for D (5 bases). V was shortened by 5 bases and J by 4 bases, with 15 bases between the two germline ends. There are 15 residues in the CDR3. Germline assignment: CDR1 SEHNR and CDR2 FQNEAQ (reference sequence). The CDR3 coding sequence is TGTGCCAGCAGCGCGGGACCGGGTCGGAATCAGCCCCAGCATTTT. Translated: CASSAGPGRNQPQHF.

The rearrangement links TRBV6-5 to TRBJ1-1; no firm D call. Between the trimmed V and J ends, which lost 0 bases and 2 bases, there was a span of 4 bases. CDR1 is MNHEY and CDR2 is SVGAGI in the germline V gene. This CDR3 is 13 amino acids long. In DNA form, the CDR3 reads TGTGCCAGCAGTTACTCTAAAAACACTGAAGCTTTCTTT. Protein sequence: CASSYSKNTEAFF.

The sample holds a few counts of this clone. V usage is TRBV5-5 and J usage is TRBJ2-1; 14 positions agree with TRBD2. The CDR3 is made up of 16 amino acids. Germline V gene lookup returns CDR1 SGHKS and CDR2 YYEKEE (reference sequence). With V trimmed by 4 bases and J by 5 bases, 5 bases remained unmatched. CDR3 residues: CASSVTGLAGDNEQFF. CDR3 coding DNA: TGTGCCAGCAGCGTAACGGGACTAGCGGGAGACAATGAGCAGTTCTTC.

This clone was seen only a few times. The chain employs TRBV7-9 and TRBJ2-3; maybe TRBD1 (5 bases). The germline V and J ends were trimmed by 3 bases and 0 bases, with 10 bases remaining between them. CDR1 is SEHNR, CDR2 FQNEAQ, per germline (reference sequence). CDR3 length equals 15 residues. The CDR3 sequence is CASSLQGYSTDTQYF. In DNA form, the CDR3 reads TGTGCCAGCAGCTTGCAGGGATACAGCACAGATACGCAGTATTTT.

This clone has only one observation. The CDR3 loop is CSARDSSQYF. Written as DNA, the CDR3 is TGCAGTGCTAGAGATTCGTCGCAGTACTTC. This chain links TRBV20-1 with TRBJ2-7, with D uncertain. This CDR3 is built from 10 residues. The germline V gene has CDR1 DFQATT and CDR2 SNEGSKA (reference sequence). Trimming stripped 0 bases from V and 9 bases from J, with 6 bases between.

The chain recombines TRBV7-3 with TRBJ2-7; the D gene is possibly TRBD2 (6 bases). Germline-derived CDR1 and CDR2 are SGHTA and FQGTGA. CDR3 length equals 15 residues. Trimming cost V 0 bases and J 2 bases, with 11 bases left between them. CDR3 region: CASSLTGGQTYEQYF. As DNA, the CDR3 is TGTGCCAGCAGCTTAACCGGAGGGCAGACCTACGAGCAGTACTTC.

This clone has a handful of counts. The CDR3 sequence: CAKQRQGRVYNEQFF. The CDR3 DNA follows: TGTGCCAAGCAGAGGCAGGGGAGGGTCTACAATGAGCAGTTCTTC. The chain couples TRBV7-2 to TRBJ2-1, with a tentative D call TRBD2 (7 bases). The V and J ends lost 10 bases and 3 bases respectively, with 19 bases between them. The V gene's germline CDR1 is SGHTA and CDR2 FQGNSA. The CDR3 sequence is 15 residues long.

This clone showed up just a few times. CDR3 nucleotide sequence: TGTGCCAGCAGTTACTCGACTAGAGCCAACACCGGGGAGCTGTTTTTT. It specifies CASSYSTRANTGELFF. The chain is built from TRBV6-5 and TRBJ2-2, with D possibly matching TRBD2 (6 bases). Germline-derived CDR1 and CDR2 are MNHEY and SVGAGI. Trimming took off 0 bases at V and 2 bases at J, with 10 bases between the two ends. The CDR3 runs to 16 residues.

The chain links TRBV4-1 to TRBJ2-7; 8 nucleotides align to TRBD2. Germline V gene sequence: CDR1 MGHRA, CDR2 YSYEKL. This CDR3 region has 15 residues. Germline trimming cut 0 bases from V and 7 bases from J; bases unmatched to any gene: 8. In DNA form, the CDR3 reads TGCGCCAGCAGCCAAGATCGGTCCGGCGGGGGGGAGCAGTACTTC. Its translation: CASSQDRSGGGEQYF.

Only a few counts were recorded for this clone. V gene TRBV15 combines with J gene TRBJ2-1; D remains ambiguous. The CDR3 is made up of 15 amino acids. Between the trimmed V and J ends, which lost 0 bases and 8 bases, there was a span of 14 bases. Germline loops: CDR1 LNHNV, CDR2 YYDKDF (reference sequence). CDR3 sequence: CATSRDYQSADEQFF. The CDR3 bases are TGTGCCACCAGCAGAGATTATCAGTCTGCTGATGAGCAGTTCTTC.

The CDR3 DNA reads TGTGCCAGCAGCTCAAGCAGGGCCCAAGAGACCCAGTACTTC. It specifies CASSSSRAQETQYF. The rearrangement uses TRBV9 and TRBJ2-5; weak D call: TRBD1 (5 bases). CDR3 size: 14 residues. Trimming pared 4 bases from V and 1 base from J, leaving 11 bases between. Germline V gene data show CDR1 as SGDLS and CDR2 as YYNGEE.

This clone was seen a handful of times. This sequence joins TRBV27 and TRBJ2-7; D not certain. Trimming removed 6 bases from V and 3 bases from J, with 21 bases in between. Germline CDR1 MNHEY, CDR2 SMNVEV (reference sequence). There are 16 residues in the CDR3. CDR3: CASSPRFLPTHYEQYF. The CDR3 DNA reads as TGTGCCAGCAGCCCACGTTTCCTCCCGACCCACTACGAGCAGTACTTC.

The V call is TRBV7-3, the J call TRBJ2-3; perhaps TRBD1 as D (5 bases). The germline V gene encodes CDR1 SGHTA and CDR2 FQGTGA. The CDR3 contains 13 residues. V dropped 3 bases and J dropped 8 bases, with 12 bases sitting between them. CDR3 amino acids: CASSFDIRVTQYF. As DNA, the CDR3 is TGTGCCAGCAGCTTCGACATCAGGGTTACGCAGTATTTT.

On this clone: Other DNA sequences within the sample encode an identical CDR3. The chain is built from TRBV27 and TRBJ2-3; D is unclear. Germline V gene sequence: CDR1 MNHEY, CDR2 SMNVEV (reference sequence). The ends were cut back, 5 bases at V and 1 base at J, with 4 bases in the middle. The CDR3 is 12 amino acids. The CDR3 bases are TGTGCCAGCAGTCCCCGCACAGATACGCAGTATTTT. Translated: CASSPRTDTQYF.

This chain joins TRBV6-5 and TRBJ1-5; D remains unclear. The germline V gene encodes CDR1 MNHEY and CDR2 SVGAGI. Trimming removed 4 bases from V and 4 bases from J, with 5 bases in between. The CDR3 loop spans 12 amino acids. The CDR3 spells CASSSGNQPQHF. DNA for the CDR3: TGTGCCAGCAGTTCGGGGAATCAGCCCCAGCATTTT.

V usage is TRBV7-9 and J usage is TRBJ2-7, with D unclear. From germline, CDR1 is SEHNR and CDR2 FQNEAQ (reference sequence). Trimming pared 1 base from V and 3 bases from J, leaving 7 bases between. This CDR3 has 13 residues. CDR3 in amino acids: CASSLEGIYEQYF. As DNA, the CDR3 is TGTGCCAGCAGCTTAGAAGGGATCTACGAGCAGTACTTC.

The chain recombines TRBV27 with TRBJ2-3; 11 positions match TRBD2. The CDR3 is made up of 17 amino acids. The V gene end was trimmed by 2 bases and the J gene end by 2 bases; junction bases not matched to a gene: 6. In germline, CDR1 is MNHEY, CDR2 SMNVEV (reference sequence). In nucleotides, the CDR3 is TGTGCCAGCAGTTTAATAGGGACTAGCGGCTTCACAGATACGCAGTATTTT. Translating gives CASSLIGTSGFTDTQYF.

V is TRBV14 and J is TRBJ2-3, with unresolved D. Germline V gene lookup returns CDR1 SGHDN and CDR2 FVKESK. The CDR3 length is 12 residues. V lost 1 base, J lost 8 bases, and 7 bases lay in between. The CDR3 DNA is TGTGCCAGCAGCCAAGTCACTCTTACGCAGTATTTT. Translated, it gives CASSQVTLTQYF.

The table lists this clone with a few counts. The rearrangement uses TRBV29-1 and TRBJ1-2; TRBD1 matches 8 bases. The CDR3 is 13 residues long. V lost 4 bases, J lost 3 bases, and 4 bases stayed unmatched. In germline, CDR1 is SQVTM, CDR2 ANQGSEA. The CDR3 sequence is CSVGTGGYYGYTF. CDR3 DNA: TGCAGCGTTGGTACAGGGGGATACTATGGCTACACCTTC.

In its sample, this clone was seen a few times. Distinct nucleotide sequences in the sample also encode this CDR3. The chain links TRBV9 to TRBJ2-1; D ambiguous. The V gene's germline CDR1 is SGDLS and CDR2 YYNGEE. V lost 3 bases and J lost 7, with 2 bases in between. The CDR3 is made up of 10 amino acids. Here the CDR3 reads CASSGNEQFF. CDR3 coding DNA: TGTGCCAGCAGCGGTAATGAGCAGTTCTTC.

The gene calls are TRBV7-8 and TRBJ1-1; D is ambiguous. Germline V gene sequence: CDR1 SGHVS, CDR2 FQNEAQ. The CDR3 extends over 14 amino acids. V lost 5 bases and J 1 base, leaving 11 bases between the germline ends. CDR3: CASSLRPGNTEAFF. CDR3 coding DNA: TGTGCCAGCAGCCTTAGGCCCGGGAACACTGAAGCTTTCTTT.

CDR3 DNA sequence: TGTGCCACCGGGGACACCCGAAATAGCAATCAGCCCCAGCATTTT. It encodes CATGDTRNSNQPQHF. V gene TRBV7-2 combines with J gene TRBJ1-5; D might be TRBD1 (6 bases). V lost 10 bases, J lost 0 bases, and 16 bases lay in between. CDR1 SGHTA and CDR2 FQGNSA come from the germline V gene. This CDR3 spans 15 amino acids.

This clone turned up a few times. CDR3 sequence (DNA): TGTGCCAGCAGTGAAGGGACTAGCGTCGACAATGAGCAGTTCTTC. Translated, it gives CASSEGTSVDNEQFF. The J gene is TRBJ2-1, the V gene TRBV2; 9 nucleotides match TRBD2. The CDR3 has 15 amino acids. Germline trimming cut 1 base from V and 5 bases from J; bases unmatched to any gene: 3. CDR1 SNHLY and CDR2 FYNNEI come from the germline V gene.